This T cell receptor beta chain was recorded in a study of shared T cell receptors in the human thymus. The CDR3 is made up of 12 amino acids. Deletions cut 5 bases from V and 5 bases from J, with 10 bases between. CDR1 is MNHNY, CDR2 SVGAGI, per germline (reference sequence). Repertoires were generated with immunoSEQ multiplex PCR, while TCRdb's copy carries only in-frame clones and drops some. Seen here are some 700,000 clones, over 75% observed once, and the top ten hold 0.0095% to 0.011%. Separately, the same data were catalogued under a study of human thymus T cells. That source reports: Those donating were healthy Finnish infants in corrective surgery for congenital heart defects. During corrective heart surgery, resections were taken, and the thymus tissue came from them. Thymic and blood repertoires appeared to show biased V and J gene usage. Thymic repertoires from unrelated individuals overlapped highly, related research reported.

The material sequenced was thymocytes. V and J are TRBV6-6 and TRBJ2-7; D might be TRBD1 (5 bases). This receptor was taken from a boy under two years old with a congenital heart defect. CDR3 coding DNA: TGTGCCAGCAGTGACCAGGGTGACGAGCAGTACTTC. Its translation: CASSDQGDEQYF.